A selection of T cell receptor beta chains follows, all from one sample in a study of blood T cell repertoires in COVID-19. TCRdb keeps only in-frame clones here, not all; method: immunoSEQ multiplex PCR. The profile shows under 400,000 clones, roughly 90% of them singletons. Sequencing was performed on peripheral blood. The receptors were gathered from a woman aged 30 to 39 with COVID-19, enrolled during active disease. CDR3s include the opening cysteine and the closing phenylalanine or tryptophan. D genes are given only for firm matches. Where a row states a size, it is once, few, many or the class of an expanded clone; other rows omit it.

J: TRBJ1-4
size: NA
D: NA
V: TRBV19
DNA: TGTGCCAGTACGGGGCAGGGGAATGAAAAACTGTTTTTT
CDR3: CASTGQGNEKLFF

J: TRBJ1-1
size: NA
D: NA
V: TRBV11-2
DNA: TGTGCCAGCAGCTTAGTGCCCAGGAACACTGAAGCTTTCTTT
CDR3: CASSLVPRNTEAFF

J: TRBJ2-7
size: NA
D: TRBD1
V: TRBV9
DNA: TGTGCCAGCAGCGTCGGAGCGGGACAGGGGGCCTCCTACGAGCAGTACTTC
CDR3: CASSVGAGQGASYEQYF

J: TRBJ1-5
size: NA
D: NA
V: TRBV28
DNA: TGTGCCAGCAGTTTTGAAGGGGATAGCAATCAGCCCCAGCATTTT
CDR3: CASSFEGDSNQPQHF

J: TRBJ1-5
size: NA
D: TRBD1
V: TRBV7-3
DNA: TGTGCCAGCAGCTCCCAAGGGGGCAAGGGCAATCAGCCCCAGCATTTT
CDR3: CASSSQGGKGNQPQHF

J: TRBJ1-2
size: NA
D: TRBD1
V: TRBV12-5
DNA: TGTGCTAGTGGTTTGATTGGACAGGGGAACTACACCTTC
CDR3: CASGLIGQGNYTF

J: TRBJ2-1
size: NA
D: NA
V: TRBV27
DNA: TGTGCCAGCAAAGCGACTGGGGAGCAGTTCTTC
CDR3: CASKATGEQFF

J: TRBJ1-1
size: NA
D: NA
V: TRBV7-9
DNA: TGTGCCAGCAGCCCAATAGGACTTCCGAACACTGAAGCTTTCTTT
CDR3: CASSPIGLPNTEAFF

J: TRBJ2-2
size: NA
D: NA
V: TRBV5-1
DNA: TGCGCCAGCAGGGATTCCGGGACTGCGAACACCGGGGAGCTGTTTTTT
CDR3: CASRDSGTANTGELFF

J: TRBJ2-7
size: NA
D: TRBD1
V: TRBV15
DNA: TGTGCCACCAGCAGCCATCAATCCGGGACAGGGGCCTACGAGCAGTACTTC
CDR3: CATSSHQSGTGAYEQYF

J: TRBJ1-1
size: NA
D: NA
V: TRBV19
DNA: TGTGCCAGTAGTATAGGGGGACAAAACACTGAAGCTTTCTTT
CDR3: CASSIGGQNTEAFF

J: TRBJ1-5
size: NA
D: TRBD1
V: TRBV7-9
DNA: TGTGCCAGCAGCTCCTCACAGGGGCAGGGACCAAATCAGCCCCAGCATTTT
CDR3: CASSSSQGQGPNQPQHF

J: TRBJ2-5
size: NA
D: NA
V: TRBV6-2/TRBV6-3
DNA: TGTGCCAGCAGTTACATCCTAGCTGCTCAAGAGACCCAGTACTTC
CDR3: CASSYILAAQETQYF

J: TRBJ2-6
size: once
D: NA
V: TRBV5-8
DNA: TGTGCCAGCAGCTTGGCTCAGGGTGGCTGGGCCAACGTCCTGACTTTC
CDR3: CASSLAQGGWANVLTF

J: TRBJ2-7
size: NA
D: TRBD1
V: TRBV12-3/TRBV12-4
DNA: TGTGCCAGCAGCCGAGGACAGGGCTACGAGCAGTACTTC
CDR3: CASSRGQGYEQYF

J: TRBJ1-1
size: NA
D: NA
V: TRBV5-6
DNA: TGTGCCAGCAGCTTCCGGGACACCTTAAGAATGAACACTGAAGCTTTCTTT
CDR3: CASSFRDTLRMNTEAFF

J: TRBJ2-1
size: NA
D: TRBD2
V: TRBV6-4
DNA: TGTGCCAGCAGTTGGACTAGCGGGAGGGCCCTGTACAATGAGCAGTTCTTC
CDR3: CASSWTSGRALYNEQFF

J: TRBJ2-7
size: NA
D: TRBD2
V: TRBV3-1/TRBV3-2
DNA: TGTGCCAGCAGCCTTGGACTAGCGGGTTCATACGAGCAGTACTTC
CDR3: CASSLGLAGSYEQYF

J: TRBJ2-1
size: NA
D: TRBD2
V: TRBV3-1/TRBV3-2
DNA: TGTGCCAGCAGCCAAGGGGCGGGAGGCTACAATGAGCAGTTCTTC
CDR3: CASSQGAGGYNEQFF

J: TRBJ2-2
size: NA
D: TRBD2
V: TRBV19
DNA: TGTGCCAGTAGTATTTTCCGACTAGCGGGAGGGCCGGGCACCGGGGAGCTGTTTTTT
CDR3: CASSIFRLAGGPGTGELFF

J: TRBJ2-7
size: once
D: NA
V: TRBV5-4
DNA: TGTGCCAGCAGCACCGGGGCCCCAGGGAGGGAGCAGTACTTC
CDR3: CASSTGAPGREQYF

J: TRBJ1-4
size: once
D: NA
V: TRBV28
DNA: TGCGGAACCCAGGGTGATAATGAAAAACTGTTTTTT
CDR3: CGTQGDNEKLFF

J: TRBJ2-1
size: NA
D: NA
V: TRBV29-1
DNA: TGCAGCGTTGACAGCCGACTACTTCACAATGAGCAGTTCTTC
CDR3: CSVDSRLLHNEQFF

J: TRBJ2-5
size: NA
D: NA
V: TRBV5-4
DNA: TGTGCCAGCAGCCCGCTAAGACAGTCAGAGACCCAGTACTTC
CDR3: CASSPLRQSETQYF

J: TRBJ2-1
size: NA
D: NA
V: TRBV9
DNA: TGTGCCAGCAGCCCGAGCCCGGCTAGCCCGAAATCTAGCTCCTACAATGAGCAGTTCTTC
CDR3: CASSPSPASPKSSSYNEQFF

J: TRBJ2-7
size: few
D: NA
V: TRBV6-1
DNA: TGTGCCAGCAGTGACAGATACGAGCAGTACTTC
CDR3: CASSDRYEQYF

J: TRBJ1-1
size: NA
D: NA
V: TRBV10-2
DNA: TGCGCCACCAAGGACAGAGTGAACACTGAAGCTTTCTTT
CDR3: CATKDRVNTEAFF

J: TRBJ1-1
size: NA
D: NA
V: TRBV5-1
DNA: TGCGCCAGCAGCCCTTGGACAGCATCGAACACTGAAGCTTTCTTT
CDR3: CASSPWTASNTEAFF

J: TRBJ2-3
size: NA
D: TRBD1
V: TRBV5-1
DNA: TGCGCCAGCAGCTTGGAGGGACAGGTGGTGACAGATACGCAGTATTTT
CDR3: CASSLEGQVVTDTQYF

J: TRBJ1-2
size: NA
D: NA
V: TRBV5-1
DNA: TGCGCCAGCAGCTTGCAGGGGAACTATGGCTACACCTTC
CDR3: CASSLQGNYGYTF

J: TRBJ2-1
size: NA
D: TRBD2
V: TRBV27
DNA: TGTGCCAGCAGACTAGCGGGAGTTTACAATGAGCAGTTCTTC
CDR3: CASRLAGVYNEQFF

J: TRBJ1-2
size: NA
D: TRBD1
V: TRBV5-1
DNA: TGCGCCAGCAGCTTGGGACAGGGTGCCTATGGCTACACCTTC
CDR3: CASSLGQGAYGYTF

J: TRBJ1-2
size: NA
D: NA
V: TRBV5-1
DNA: TGCGCCAGCAGCTTGGGAAACACTAACTATGGCTACACCTTC
CDR3: CASSLGNTNYGYTF

J: TRBJ1-2
size: NA
D: NA
V: TRBV19
DNA: TGTGCCAGTAGTACATCAGGGTATGGCTACACCTTC
CDR3: CASSTSGYGYTF

J: TRBJ2-1
size: NA
D: TRBD2
V: TRBV19
DNA: TGTGCCAGTAGTATTATAGCGGGAGACCTTAACCTCTACAATGAGCAGTTCTTC
CDR3: CASSIIAGDLNLYNEQFF

J: TRBJ2-4
size: NA
D: TRBD1
V: TRBV19
DNA: TGTGCCAGTAGTATCCGGATCAACAGGGGTTCGGCCAAAAACATTCAGTACTTC
CDR3: CASSIRINRGSAKNIQYF

J: TRBJ2-3
size: NA
D: NA
V: TRBV24-1
DNA: TGTGCCACCAGTGATGAGGGGGGGGCCGGGACAGATACGCAGTATTTT
CDR3: CATSDEGGAGTDTQYF

J: TRBJ2-1
size: NA
D: TRBD1
V: TRBV4-1
DNA: TGCGCCAGCAGCCCCCGTGGGACAGGGCCCTACAATGAGCAGTTCTTC
CDR3: CASSPRGTGPYNEQFF

J: TRBJ2-5
size: NA
D: TRBD1
V: TRBV5-5
DNA: TGTGCCAGCAGCTTGGTTCAGGGGGCATGGGAGACCCAGTACTTC
CDR3: CASSLVQGAWETQYF

J: TRBJ1-4
size: NA
D: TRBD1
V: TRBV5-1
DNA: TGCGCCAGCAGAGTGGAGGGGGCCGGGGTAGGAAAACTGTTTTTT
CDR3: CASRVEGAGVGKLFF

J: TRBJ1-5
size: NA
D: NA
V: TRBV7-2
DNA: TGTGCCAGCAGCGCCGCAGGGGATCAGCCCCAGCATTTT
CDR3: CASSAAGDQPQHF

J: TRBJ2-1
size: NA
D: TRBD2
V: TRBV2
DNA: TGTGCCAGCAGTGAACAAGGACTAGCGGGAGTTTCTGAGCAGTTCTTC
CDR3: CASSEQGLAGVSEQFF

J: TRBJ1-6
size: NA
D: NA
V: TRBV27
DNA: TGTGCCAGCAGTTTTAGCCCGACAGGAGGTAATTCACCCCTCCACTTT
CDR3: CASSFSPTGGNSPLHF

J: TRBJ2-1
size: few
D: NA
V: TRBV3-1/TRBV3-2
DNA: TGTGCCAGCAGCCAAAGGCAGGGGATGGATGAGCAGTTCTTC
CDR3: CASSQRQGMDEQFF

J: TRBJ2-3
size: NA
D: TRBD1
V: TRBV5-1
DNA: TGCGCCAGCAGCTTCCGGACAGGCGATAGCACAGATACGCAGTATTTT
CDR3: CASSFRTGDSTDTQYF

J: TRBJ2-7
size: once
D: NA
V: TRBV2
DNA: TGTGCCAGCAGTAGGTCAGGGGGTGTTAGGCTAGCGGGCGGACCTCGGGACGAGCAGTACTTC
CDR3: CASSRSGGVRLAGGPRDEQYF

J: TRBJ2-1
size: NA
D: NA
V: TRBV5-6
DNA: TGTGCCAGCAGCTTGGCTGGTGGGGGCAAATCCTACAATGAGCAGTTCTTC
CDR3: CASSLAGGGKSYNEQFF

J: TRBJ1-5
size: NA
D: TRBD1
V: TRBV19
DNA: TGTGCCAGTAGTATTTGGGGACAGGGGAACCAGCCCCAGCATTTT
CDR3: CASSIWGQGNQPQHF

J: TRBJ2-7
size: NA
D: TRBD2
V: TRBV6-1
DNA: TGTGCCAGCAGTGAAGCGGGTCTAGGAGTAGCGGGACATATTTCCTACGAGCAGTACTTC
CDR3: CASSEAGLGVAGHISYEQYF

J: TRBJ2-7
size: NA
D: TRBD1
V: TRBV4-1
DNA: TGCGCCAGCAGCCAAGATTCAGGGGGCCCCTACGAGCAGTACTTC
CDR3: CASSQDSGGPYEQYF

J: TRBJ2-2
size: NA
D: NA
V: TRBV18
DNA: TGTGCCAGCTCACCACGTACAGGGAGTACCGGGGAGCTGTTTTTT
CDR3: CASSPRTGSTGELFF

J: TRBJ1-1
size: NA
D: TRBD1
V: TRBV7-2
DNA: TGTGCCAGCAGCTTGACAGGGGGCGAAACCTCTGAAGCTTTCTTT
CDR3: CASSLTGGETSEAFF

J: TRBJ2-1
size: NA
D: TRBD2
V: TRBV24-1
DNA: TGTGCCACCAGTGCGGGACTAGCGGGAGGAAATGAGCAGTTCTTC
CDR3: CATSAGLAGGNEQFF